This T cell receptor beta chain originates from a study of blood T cell repertoires in COVID-19. Study-level background: Acute-phase and convalescent COVID-19 samples originated in the United States, Italy and Spain. T cells, B-cell-depleted T cells, or PBMCs supplied cDNA or gDNA.

In the source study's methods: From reference gene primer amplification, estimates of nucleated cell counts were derived. TCRdb's copy holds only in-frame clones and misses some; the assay was immunoSEQ multiplex PCR. V, J and clone size are those of that table, while D and trimming were read from the DNA. Of more than 200,000 clones in the sample, about 79% are singletons; the top ten hold over 1.2%. The J segment lost 8 bases and the V segment lost 6 bases, leaving 4 bases of the junction unmatched. The CDR3 sequence is 12 residues long. From germline, CDR1 is KGHSH and CDR2 LQKENI. Sequencing used peripheral blood. The chain uses TRBV18 and TRBJ2-1; 7 bases line up with TRBD2. The TCR originated in a woman in her 40s who had recovered from COVID-19. The DNA of the CDR3 is TGTGCCAGCTCCACAGCGGGGTATGAGCAGTTCTTC. Amino acid sequence: CASSTAGYEQFF.